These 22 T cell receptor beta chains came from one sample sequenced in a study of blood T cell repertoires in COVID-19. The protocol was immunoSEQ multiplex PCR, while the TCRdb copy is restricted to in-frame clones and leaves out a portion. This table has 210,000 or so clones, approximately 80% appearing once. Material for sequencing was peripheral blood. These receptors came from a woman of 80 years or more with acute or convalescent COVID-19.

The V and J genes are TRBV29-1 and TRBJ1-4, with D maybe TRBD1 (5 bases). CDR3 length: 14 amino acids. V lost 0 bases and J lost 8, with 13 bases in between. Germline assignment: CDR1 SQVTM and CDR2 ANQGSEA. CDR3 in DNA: TGCAGCGTTGAAGAGGGGGGGATAGGGGAAAAACTGTTTTTT. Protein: CSVEEGGIGEKLFF.

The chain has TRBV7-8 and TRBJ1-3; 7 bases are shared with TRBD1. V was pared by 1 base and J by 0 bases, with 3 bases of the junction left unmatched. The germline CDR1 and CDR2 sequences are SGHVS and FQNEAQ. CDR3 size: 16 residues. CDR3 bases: TGTGCCAGCAGCTTAGGGGACAGCCGCTCTGGAAACACCATATATTTT. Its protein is CASSLGDSRSGNTIYF.

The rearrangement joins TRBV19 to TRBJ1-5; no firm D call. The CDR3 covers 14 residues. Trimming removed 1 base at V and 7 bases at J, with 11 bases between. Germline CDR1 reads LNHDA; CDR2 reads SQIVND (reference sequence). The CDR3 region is CASSIAGEVQPQHF. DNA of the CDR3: TGTGCCAGTAGTATAGCCGGAGAAGTCCAGCCCCAGCATTTT.

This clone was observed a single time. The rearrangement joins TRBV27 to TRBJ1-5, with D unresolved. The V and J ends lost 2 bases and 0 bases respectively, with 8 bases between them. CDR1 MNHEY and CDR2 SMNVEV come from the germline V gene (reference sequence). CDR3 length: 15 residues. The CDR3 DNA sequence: TGTGCCAGCAGTTTAACGTCAGATAGCAATCAGCCCCAGCATTTT. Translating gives CASSLTSDSNQPQHF.

CDR3 amino acids: CASSQGDRTMNTEAFF. The CDR3 DNA reads as TGTGCCAGCAGCCAAGGGGACAGGACAATGAACACTGAAGCTTTCTTT. The J gene is TRBJ1-1, the V gene TRBV4-2, with TRBD1 matching 8 bases. The CDR3 has 16 residues. Germline loops: CDR1 LGHNA, CDR2 YNFKEQ. V shed 1 base and J 0 bases; nucleotides not matched to a gene: 4.

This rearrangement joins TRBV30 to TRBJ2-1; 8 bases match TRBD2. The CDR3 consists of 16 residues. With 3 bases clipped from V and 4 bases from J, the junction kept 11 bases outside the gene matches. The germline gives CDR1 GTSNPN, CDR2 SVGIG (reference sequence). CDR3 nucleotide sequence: TGTGCCTGGAGCGAAACGCTTAGCGGGGCGTACAATGAGCAGTTCTTC. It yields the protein CAWSETLSGAYNEQFF.

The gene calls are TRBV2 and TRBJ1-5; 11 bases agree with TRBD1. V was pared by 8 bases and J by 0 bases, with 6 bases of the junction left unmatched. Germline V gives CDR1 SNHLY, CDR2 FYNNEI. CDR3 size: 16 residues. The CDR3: CASGTGGTYSNQPQHF. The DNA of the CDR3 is TGTGCCAGCGGGACAGGGGGGACCTATAGCAATCAGCCCCAGCATTTT.

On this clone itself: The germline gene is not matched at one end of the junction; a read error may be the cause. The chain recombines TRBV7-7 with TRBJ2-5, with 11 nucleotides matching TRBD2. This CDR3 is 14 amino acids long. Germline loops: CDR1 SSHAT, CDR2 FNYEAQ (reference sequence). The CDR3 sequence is CASSGVAGGETQYF. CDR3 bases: TGTGCTAGCAGCGGGGTAGCGGGAGGGGAGACCCAGTACTTC.

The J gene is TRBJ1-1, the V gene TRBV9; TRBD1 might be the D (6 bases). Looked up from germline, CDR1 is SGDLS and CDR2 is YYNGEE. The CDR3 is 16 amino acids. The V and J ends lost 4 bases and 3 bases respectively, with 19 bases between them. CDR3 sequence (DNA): TGTGCCAGCAGCCTTTCGGCGGGGGGCGGGGACACTGAAGCTTTCTTT. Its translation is CASSLSAGGGDTEAFF.

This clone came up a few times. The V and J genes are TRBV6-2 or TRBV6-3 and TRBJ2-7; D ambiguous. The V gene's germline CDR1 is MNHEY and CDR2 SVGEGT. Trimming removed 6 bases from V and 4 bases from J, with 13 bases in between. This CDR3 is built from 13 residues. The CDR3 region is CASSPVNRYEQYF. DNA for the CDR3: TGTGCCAGCAGCCCGGTCAACCGGTACGAGCAGTACTTC.

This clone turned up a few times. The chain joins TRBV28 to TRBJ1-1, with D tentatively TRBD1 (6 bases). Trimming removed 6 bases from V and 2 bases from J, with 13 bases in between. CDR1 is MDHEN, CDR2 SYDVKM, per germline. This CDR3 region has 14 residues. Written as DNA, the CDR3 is TGTGCCAGCAGGTACACAGGGAGTAACACTGAAGCTTTCTTT. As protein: CASRYTGSNTEAFF. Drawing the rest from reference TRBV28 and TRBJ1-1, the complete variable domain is DVKVTQSSRYLVKRTGEKVFLECVQDMDHENMFWYRQDPGLGLRLIYFSYDVKMKEKGDIPEGYSVSREKKERFSLILESASTNQTSMYLCASRYTGSNTEAFFGQGTRLTVV.

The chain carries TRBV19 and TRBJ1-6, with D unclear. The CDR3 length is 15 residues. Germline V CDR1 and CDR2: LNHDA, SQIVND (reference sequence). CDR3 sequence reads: CAPTHSETFHSPLHF. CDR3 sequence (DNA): TGTGCGCCCACCCACTCCGAGACATTCCATTCACCCCTCCACTTT.

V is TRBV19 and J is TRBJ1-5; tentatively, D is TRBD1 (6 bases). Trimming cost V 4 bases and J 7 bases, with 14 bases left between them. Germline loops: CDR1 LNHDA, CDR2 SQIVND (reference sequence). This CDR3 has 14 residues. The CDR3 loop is CASSTSRGRQPQHF. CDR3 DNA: TGTGCCAGTAGTACCTCCAGGGGTAGGCAGCCCCAGCATTTT.

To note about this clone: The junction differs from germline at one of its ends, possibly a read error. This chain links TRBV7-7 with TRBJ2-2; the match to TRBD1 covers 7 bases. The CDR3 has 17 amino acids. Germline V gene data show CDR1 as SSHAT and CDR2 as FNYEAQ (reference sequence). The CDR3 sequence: CASSLGLQGTKTGELFF. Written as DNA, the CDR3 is TGTGCTAGCAGCTTAGGATTACAGGGGACGAAGACCGGGGAGCTGTTTTTT.

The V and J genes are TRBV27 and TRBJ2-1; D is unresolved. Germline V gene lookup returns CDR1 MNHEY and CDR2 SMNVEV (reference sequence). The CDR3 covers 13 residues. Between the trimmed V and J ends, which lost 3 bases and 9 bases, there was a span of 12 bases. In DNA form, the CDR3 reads TGTGCCAGCAGTTTTTCGAATCGGGTTGAGCAGTTCTTC. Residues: CASSFSNRVEQFF.

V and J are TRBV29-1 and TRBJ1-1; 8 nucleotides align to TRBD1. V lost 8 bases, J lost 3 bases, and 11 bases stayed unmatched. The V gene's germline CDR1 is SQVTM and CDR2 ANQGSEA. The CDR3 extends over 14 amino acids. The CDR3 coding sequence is TGCAGCACGCGACAGGGGATGGGCGACACTGAAGCTTTCTTT. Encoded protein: CSTRQGMGDTEAFF.

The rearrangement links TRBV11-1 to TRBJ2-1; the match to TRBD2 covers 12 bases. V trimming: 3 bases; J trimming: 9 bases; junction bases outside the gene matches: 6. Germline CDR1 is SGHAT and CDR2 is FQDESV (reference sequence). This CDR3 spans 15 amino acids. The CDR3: CASSFITSGRTEQFF. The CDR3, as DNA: TGTGCCAGCAGCTTCATCACTAGCGGGAGGACTGAGCAGTTCTTC.

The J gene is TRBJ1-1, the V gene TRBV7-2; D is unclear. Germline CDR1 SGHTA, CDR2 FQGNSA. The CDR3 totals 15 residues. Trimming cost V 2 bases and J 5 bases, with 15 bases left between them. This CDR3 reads CASSLYRAPGTEAFF. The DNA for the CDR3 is TGTGCCAGCAGCTTATACCGGGCCCCGGGGACTGAAGCTTTCTTT. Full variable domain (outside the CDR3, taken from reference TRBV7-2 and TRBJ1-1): GAGVSQSPSNKVTEKGKDVELRCDPISGHTALYWYRQSLGQGLEFLIYFQGNSAPDKSGLPSDRFSAERTGGSVSTLTIQRTQQEDSAVYLCASSLYRAPGTEAFFGQGTRLTVV.

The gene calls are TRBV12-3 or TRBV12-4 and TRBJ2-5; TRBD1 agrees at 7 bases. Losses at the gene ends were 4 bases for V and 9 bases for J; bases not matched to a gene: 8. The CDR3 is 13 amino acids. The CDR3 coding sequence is TGTGCCAGCAGTTGGACAGGCCCTGAGTCCCAGTACTTC. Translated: CASSWTGPESQYF.

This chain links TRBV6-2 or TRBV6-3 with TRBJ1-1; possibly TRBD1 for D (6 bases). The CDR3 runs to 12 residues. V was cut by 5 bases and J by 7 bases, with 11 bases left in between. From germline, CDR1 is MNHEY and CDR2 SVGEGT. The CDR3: CASSRTASEAFF. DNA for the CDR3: TGTGCCAGCAGTCGGACAGCGAGTGAAGCTTTCTTT.

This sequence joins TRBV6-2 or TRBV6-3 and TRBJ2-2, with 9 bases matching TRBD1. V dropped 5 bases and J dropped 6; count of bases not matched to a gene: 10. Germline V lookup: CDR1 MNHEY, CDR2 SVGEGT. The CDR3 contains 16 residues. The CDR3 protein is CASSPGQGYLPGELFF. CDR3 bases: TGTGCCAGCAGTCCCGGACAGGGGTACCTGCCCGGGGAGCTGTTTTTT.

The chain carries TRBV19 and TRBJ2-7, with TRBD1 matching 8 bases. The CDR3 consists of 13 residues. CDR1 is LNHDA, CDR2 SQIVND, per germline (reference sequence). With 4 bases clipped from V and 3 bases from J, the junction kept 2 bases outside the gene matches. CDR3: CASSTGQVYEQYF. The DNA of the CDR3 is TGTGCCAGTAGTACGGGACAGGTCTACGAGCAGTACTTC.